The source of this T cell receptor beta chain is a study of T cell responses to AZD1222 COVID-19 vaccine. Study conclusions and caveats: Researchers took repertoire samples only after the peak T cell response had come.

Profiling relied on immunoSEQ multiplex PCR, and the TCRdb table lists in-frame clones only, not all of them. Among about 140,000 clones listed, more than 75% were seen once. Regarding this clone: What it binds is not known.

Material: peripheral blood, obtained 28 days after the second AZD1222 dose. This receptor was identified in an adult who received the AZD1222 COVID-19 vaccine.

The CDR3 loop is CASSSRVPSNQPQHF. For the CDR3, the DNA is TGTGCCAGCAGTTCGAGGGTCCCTAGCAATCAGCCCCAGCATTTT. The chain carries TRBV6-5 and TRBJ1-5; D not resolved. The germline V and J ends were trimmed by 4 bases and 0 bases, with 10 bases remaining between them. Germline CDR1 reads MNHEY; CDR2 reads SVGAGI. The CDR3 has 15 residues.